This T cell receptor (beta chain) was observed in a study of cytomegalovirus exposure and HLA in healthy donors. The PCR contained 60 Vbeta and 13 Jbeta primers. Measured with immunoSEQ multiplex PCR; TCRdb has only the in-frame clones, and not every one. This sample has some 150,000 clones, with about four fifths found just once. V dropped 3 bases and J dropped 3; count of bases not matched to a gene: 8. Germline CDR1 is MNHEY and CDR2 is SVGAGI. The length of the CDR3 is 16 residues. The source is a male donor in good health and CMV-seronegative. What was sequenced was PBMCs. V gene TRBV6-5 combines with J gene TRBJ1-5; TRBD1 agrees at 7 bases. The CDR3 bases are TGTGCCAGCAGTTATATCGGCAGGGGGACCAATCAGCCCCAGCATTTT. Protein sequence: CASSYIGRGTNQPQHF.